This note documents a single T cell receptor (beta chain) sequence. Germline CDR1 is SGHRS and CDR2 is YFSETQ. The CDR3 totals 15 residues. Losses at the gene ends were 0 bases for V and 0 bases for J; bases not matched to a gene: 2. These data originate in a study of OX40 agonist ivuxolimab in advanced cancers. On cycle 4 day 1 and cycle 7 day 1, as well as at baseline, blood was sampled. Sequencing used immunoSEQ multiplex PCR; TCRdb keeps in-frame clones, though not all of them. The sample has about 79,000 clones, around 90% seen once; the top ten hold around 0.33%. The source of this sequence is an adult with an advanced solid tumor such as melanoma, head and neck, liver or kidney cancer. The sequenced sample was CD4+ or CD8+ T cells sorted from blood, obtained in a trial of the OX40 agonist ivuxolimab. The chain uses TRBV5-1 and TRBJ1-1; TRBD1 matches 7 bases. The CDR3, as DNA: TGCGCCAGCAGCTTGGCCACAGGGGTGAACACTGAAGCTTTCTTT. Translating it yields CASSLATGVNTEAFF.